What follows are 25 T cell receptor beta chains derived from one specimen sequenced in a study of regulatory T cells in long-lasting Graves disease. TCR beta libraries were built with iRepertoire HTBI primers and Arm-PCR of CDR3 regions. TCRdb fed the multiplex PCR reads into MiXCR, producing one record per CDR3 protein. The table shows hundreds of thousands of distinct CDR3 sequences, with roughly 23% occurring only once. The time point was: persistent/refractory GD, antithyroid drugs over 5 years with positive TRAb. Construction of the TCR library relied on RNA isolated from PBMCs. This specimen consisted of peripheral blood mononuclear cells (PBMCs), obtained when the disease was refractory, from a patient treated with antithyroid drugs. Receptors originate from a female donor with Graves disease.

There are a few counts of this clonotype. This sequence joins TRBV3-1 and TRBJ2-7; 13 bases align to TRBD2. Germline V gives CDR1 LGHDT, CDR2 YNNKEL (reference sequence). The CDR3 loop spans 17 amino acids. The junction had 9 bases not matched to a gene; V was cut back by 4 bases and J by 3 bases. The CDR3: CASSRNGLAGDGYEQYF. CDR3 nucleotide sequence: TGTGCCAGCAGCCGAAACGGACTAGCGGGAGATGGCTACGAGCAGTACTTC.

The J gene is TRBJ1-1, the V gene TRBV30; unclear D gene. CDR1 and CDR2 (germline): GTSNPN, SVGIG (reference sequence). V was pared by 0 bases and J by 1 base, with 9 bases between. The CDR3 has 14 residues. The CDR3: CAWSVGSPNTEAFF. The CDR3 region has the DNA TGTGCCTGGAGTGTAGGCAGCCCGAACACTGAAGCTTTCTTT.

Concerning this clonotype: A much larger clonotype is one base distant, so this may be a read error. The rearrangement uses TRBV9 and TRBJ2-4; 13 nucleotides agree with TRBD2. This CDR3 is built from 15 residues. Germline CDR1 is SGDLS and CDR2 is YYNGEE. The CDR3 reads CASSGTSGGYNELFF. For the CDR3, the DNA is TGTGCCAGCAGCGGGACTAGCGGGGGCTACAATGAGCTGTTCTTC. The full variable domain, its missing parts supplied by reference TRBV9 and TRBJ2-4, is DSGVTQTPKHLITATGQRVTLRCSPRSGDLSVYWYQQSLDQGLQFLIQYYNGEERAKGNILERFSAQQFPDLHSELNLSSLELGDSALYFCASSGTSGGYNELFFGAGTRLSVL.

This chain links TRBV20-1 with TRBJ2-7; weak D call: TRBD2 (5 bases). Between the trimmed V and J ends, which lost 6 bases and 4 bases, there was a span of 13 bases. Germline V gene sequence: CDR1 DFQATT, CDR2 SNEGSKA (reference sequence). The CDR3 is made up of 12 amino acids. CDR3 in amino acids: CSAEGSIYEQYF. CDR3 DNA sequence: TGCAGTGCCGAGGGCAGTATATACGAGCAGTACTTC.

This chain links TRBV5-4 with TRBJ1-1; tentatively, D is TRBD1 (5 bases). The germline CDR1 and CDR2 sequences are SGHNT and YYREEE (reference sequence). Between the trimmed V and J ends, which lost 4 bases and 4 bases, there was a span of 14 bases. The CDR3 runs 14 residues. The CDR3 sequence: CASSGYVGGTEAFF. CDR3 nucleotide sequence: TGTGCCAGCAGCGGATACGTCGGGGGCACTGAAGCTTTCTTT.

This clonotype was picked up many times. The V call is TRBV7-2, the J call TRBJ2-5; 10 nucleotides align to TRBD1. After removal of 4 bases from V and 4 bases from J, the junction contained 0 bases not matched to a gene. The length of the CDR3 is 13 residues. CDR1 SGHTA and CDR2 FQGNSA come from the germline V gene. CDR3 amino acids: CASSWTGGETQYF. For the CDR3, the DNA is TGTGCCAGCAGCTGGACAGGGGGAGAGACCCAGTACTTC.

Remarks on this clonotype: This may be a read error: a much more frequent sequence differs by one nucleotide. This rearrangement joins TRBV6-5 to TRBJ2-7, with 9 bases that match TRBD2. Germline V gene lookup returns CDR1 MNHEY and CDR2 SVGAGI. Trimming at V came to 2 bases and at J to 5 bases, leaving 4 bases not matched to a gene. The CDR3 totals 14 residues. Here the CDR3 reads CASSYGRGGDEQYF. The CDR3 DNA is TGTGCCAGCAGTTACGGGCGGGGGGGAGACGAGCAGTACTTC.

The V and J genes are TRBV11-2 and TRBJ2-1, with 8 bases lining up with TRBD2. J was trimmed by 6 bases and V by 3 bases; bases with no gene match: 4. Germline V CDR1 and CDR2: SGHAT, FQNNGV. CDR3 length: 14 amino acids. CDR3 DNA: TGTGCCAGCAGCTTGGCCACTAGCGGCAATGAGCAGTTCTTC. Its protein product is CASSLATSGNEQFF.

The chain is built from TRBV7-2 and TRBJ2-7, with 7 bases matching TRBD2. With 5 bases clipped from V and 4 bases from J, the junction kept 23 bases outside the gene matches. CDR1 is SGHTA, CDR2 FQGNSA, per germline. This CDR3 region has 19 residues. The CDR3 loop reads CASSKSGTSTWEAKYEQYF. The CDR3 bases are TGTGCCAGCAGCAAGAGCGGGACCTCCACTTGGGAAGCCAAATACGAGCAGTACTTC.

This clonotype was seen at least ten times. DNA for the CDR3: TGTGCCAGCACCGCAGGGGGCAAAGCTGAAGCTTTCTTT. It encodes CASTAGGKAEAFF. The gene calls are TRBV11-2 and TRBJ1-1, with TRBD1 matching 8 bases. Trimming removed 7 bases from V and 6 bases from J; junction bases left unmatched: 7. Germline assignment: CDR1 SGHAT and CDR2 FQNNGV. CDR3 length: 13 amino acids.

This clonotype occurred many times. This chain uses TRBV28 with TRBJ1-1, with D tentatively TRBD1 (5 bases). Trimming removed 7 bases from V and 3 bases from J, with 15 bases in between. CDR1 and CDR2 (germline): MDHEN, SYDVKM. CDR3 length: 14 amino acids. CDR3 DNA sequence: TGTGCCAGCACCCGGGTTGGGGGAGACACTGAAGCTTTCTTT. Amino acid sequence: CASTRVGGDTEAFF.

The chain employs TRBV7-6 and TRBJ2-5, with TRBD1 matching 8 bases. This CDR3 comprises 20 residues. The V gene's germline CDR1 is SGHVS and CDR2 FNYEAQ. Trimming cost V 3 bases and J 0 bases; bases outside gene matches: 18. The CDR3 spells CASSLRRGTQGAPYQETQYF. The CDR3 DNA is TGTGCCAGCAGCTTGCGGAGGGGCACGCAGGGGGCACCTTACCAAGAGACCCAGTACTTC. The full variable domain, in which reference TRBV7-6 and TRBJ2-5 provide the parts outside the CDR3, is GAGVSQSPRYKVTKRGQDVALRCDPISGHVSLYWYRQALGQGPEFLTYFNYEAQQDKSGLPNDRFSAERPEGSISTLTIQRTEQRDSAMYRCASSLRRGTQGAPYQETQYFGPGTRLLVL.

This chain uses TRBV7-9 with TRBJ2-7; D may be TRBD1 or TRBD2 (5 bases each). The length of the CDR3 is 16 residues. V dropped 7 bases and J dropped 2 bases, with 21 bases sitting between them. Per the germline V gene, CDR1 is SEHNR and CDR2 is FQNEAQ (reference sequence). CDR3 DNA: TGTGCCAGCACGCTCTCTGGGGGAGAGGGGACCTACGAGCAGTACTTC. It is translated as CASTLSGGEGTYEQYF.

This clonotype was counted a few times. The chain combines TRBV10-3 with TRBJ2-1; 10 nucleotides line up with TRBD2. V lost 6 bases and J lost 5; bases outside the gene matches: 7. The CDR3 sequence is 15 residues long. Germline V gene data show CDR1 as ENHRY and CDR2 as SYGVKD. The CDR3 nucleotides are TGTGCCATCAGATCCAAGCGGGAGGGTCACAATGAGCAGTTCTTC. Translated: CAIRSKREGHNEQFF.

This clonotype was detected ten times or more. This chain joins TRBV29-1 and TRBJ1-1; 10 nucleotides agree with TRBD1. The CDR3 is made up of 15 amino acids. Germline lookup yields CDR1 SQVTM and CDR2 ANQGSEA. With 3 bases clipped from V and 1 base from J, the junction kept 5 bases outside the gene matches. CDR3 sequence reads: CSVESGQGTNTEAFF. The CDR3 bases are TGCAGCGTTGAGTCGGGACAGGGGACGAACACTGAAGCTTTCTTT. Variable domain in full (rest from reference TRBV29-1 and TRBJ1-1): SAVISQKPSRDICQRGTSLTIQCQVDSQVTMMFWYRQQPGQSLTLIATANQGSEATYESGFVIDKFPISRPNLTFSTLTVSNMSPEDSSIYLCSVESGQGTNTEAFFGQGTRLTVV.

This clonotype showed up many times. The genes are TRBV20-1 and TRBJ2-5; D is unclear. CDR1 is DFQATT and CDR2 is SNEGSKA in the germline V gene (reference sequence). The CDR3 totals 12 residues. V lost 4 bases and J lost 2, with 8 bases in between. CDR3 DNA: TGCAGTGCTATGCCGCTTCAAGAGACCCAGTACTTC. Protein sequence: CSAMPLQETQYF.

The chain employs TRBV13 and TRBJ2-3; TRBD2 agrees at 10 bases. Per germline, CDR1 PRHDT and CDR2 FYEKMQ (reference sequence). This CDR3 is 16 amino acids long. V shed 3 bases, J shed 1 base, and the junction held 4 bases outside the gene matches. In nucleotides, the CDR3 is TGTGCCAGCAGCTTGAGGCTAGCGGGGGGCACAGATACGCAGTATTTT. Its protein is CASSLRLAGGTDTQYF.

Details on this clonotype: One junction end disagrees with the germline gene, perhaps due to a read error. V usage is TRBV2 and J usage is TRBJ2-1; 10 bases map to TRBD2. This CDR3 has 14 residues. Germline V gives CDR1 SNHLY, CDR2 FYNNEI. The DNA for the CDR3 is TGTGCCAGCAGGGAAGGGACTAGCGTTAATGAGCAGTTCTTC. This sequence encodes CASREGTSVNEQFF.

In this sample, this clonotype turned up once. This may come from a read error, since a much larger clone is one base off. The CDR3, as DNA: TGTGCCAGCGAGTCCGAGGGGGAAAAACCGTTTTTT. It is translated as CASESEGEKPFF. The chain couples TRBV28 to TRBJ1-4; D may be TRBD1 (6 bases). There are 12 residues in the CDR3. Germline V lookup: CDR1 MDHEN, CDR2 SYDVKM.

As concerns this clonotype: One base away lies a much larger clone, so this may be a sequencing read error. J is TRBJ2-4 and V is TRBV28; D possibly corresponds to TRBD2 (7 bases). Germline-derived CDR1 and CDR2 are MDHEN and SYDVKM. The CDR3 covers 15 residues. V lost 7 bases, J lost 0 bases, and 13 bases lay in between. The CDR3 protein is CASTKGGVAKNIQYF. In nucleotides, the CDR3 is TGTGCCAGCACCAAAGGGGGGGTAGCCAAAAACATTCAGTACTTC.

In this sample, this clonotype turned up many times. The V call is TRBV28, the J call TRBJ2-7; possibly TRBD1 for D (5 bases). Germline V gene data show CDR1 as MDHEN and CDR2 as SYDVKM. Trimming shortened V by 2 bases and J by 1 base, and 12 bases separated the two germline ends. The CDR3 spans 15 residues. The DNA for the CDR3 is TGTGCCAGCAGTTTAAGTTGGGGCTTATCCTACGAGCAGTACTTC. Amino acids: CASSLSWGLSYEQYF. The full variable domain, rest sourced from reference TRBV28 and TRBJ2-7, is DVKVTQSSRYLVKRTGEKVFLECVQDMDHENMFWYRQDPGLGLRLIYFSYDVKMKEKGDIPEGYSVSREKKERFSLILESASTNQTSMYLCASSLSWGLSYEQYFGPGTRLTVT.

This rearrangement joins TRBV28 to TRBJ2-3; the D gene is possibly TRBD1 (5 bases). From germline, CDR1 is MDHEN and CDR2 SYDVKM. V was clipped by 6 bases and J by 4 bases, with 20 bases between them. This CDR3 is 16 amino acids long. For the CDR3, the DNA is TGTGCCAGCAGCTCAATTGGGGCTGGCCCACCAGATACGCAGTATTTT. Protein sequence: CASSSIGAGPPDTQYF.

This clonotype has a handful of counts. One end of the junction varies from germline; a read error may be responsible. The CDR3 DNA follows: TGTGCCAGCAGCCCCACTGACAGATCCGAGCAGCACTTC. It codes for CASSPTDRSEQHF. The V call is TRBV7-3, the J call TRBJ2-7, with D tentatively TRBD1 (5 bases). Germline-derived CDR1 and CDR2 are SGHTA and FQGTGA. The length of the CDR3 is 13 residues. Together with reference TRBV7-3 and TRBJ2-7, the CDR3 gives the full variable domain: GAGVSQTPSNKVTEKGKYVELRCDPISGHTALYWYRQSLGQGPEFLIYFQGTGAADDSGLPNDRFFAVRPEGSVSTLKIQRTERGDSAVYLCASSPTDRSEQHFGPGTRLTVT.

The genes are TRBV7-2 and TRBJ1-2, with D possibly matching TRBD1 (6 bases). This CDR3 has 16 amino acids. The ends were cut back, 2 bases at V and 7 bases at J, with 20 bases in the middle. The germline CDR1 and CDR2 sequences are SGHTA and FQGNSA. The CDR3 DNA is TGTGCCAGCAGCTTAAATCGTTGGGGGGCGAGAGGTGGCTACACCTTC. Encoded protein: CASSLNRWGARGGYTF.

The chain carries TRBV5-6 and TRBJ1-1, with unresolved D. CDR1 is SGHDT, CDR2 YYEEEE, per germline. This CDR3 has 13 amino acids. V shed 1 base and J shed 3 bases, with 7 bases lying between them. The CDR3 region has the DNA TGTGCCAGCAGCTTGCAAGTATACACTGAAGCTTTCTTT. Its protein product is CASSLQVYTEAFF.